These 6 T cell receptor beta chains were sequenced from one sample in a study of response to subunit inactivated influenza vaccine (dated by TCRdb to between 2018 and 2020). Libraries were built with RT-PCR. Instrument used: Illumina HiSeq 2500. TCRdb ran its own pipeline on the public reads, namely fastp trimming at Q25 and MiXCR clone calling, and kept in-frame beta chains. Rows matching on CDR3 protein sequence are summarized as one entry with the most common DNA and genes. This sample holds 650,000 to 800,000 distinct CDR3 sequences; roughly 13% were observed only once. The leading ten clones occupy approximately 7% of the sample. The material sequenced was PBMCs from blood, taken 14 to 15 days before vaccination. The receptor source for this set is a man aged 50 to 60 who received an inactivated influenza vaccine. Donor details come from another sample of the same person, matched by shared clones.

The chain joins TRBV4-2 to TRBJ2-2; D is perhaps TRBD1 (6 bases). The CDR3 totals 15 residues. The V gene's germline CDR1 is LGHNA and CDR2 YNFKEQ. V lost 3 bases to trimming and J lost 6 bases, with 14 bases between them. In nucleotides, the CDR3 is TGTGCCAGCAGCCACCCGGGACATTTGCCCGGGGAGCTGTTTTTT. Translating it yields CASSHPGHLPGELFF.

This clonotype was observed a handful of times. The chain carries TRBV7-9 and TRBJ1-2, with no clear D. The CDR3 is 10 amino acids. Germline V gives CDR1 SEHNR, CDR2 FQNEAQ (reference sequence). Deletions cut 5 bases from V and 8 bases from J, with 6 bases between. Here the CDR3 reads CASSPWGYTF. The DNA of the CDR3 is TGTGCCAGCAGCCCTTGGGGCTACACCTTC.

CDR3 DNA: TGTGCCAGCCAAGGGACAGTTCAAGAGACCCAGTACTTC. Its protein product is CASQGTVQETQYF. V and J are TRBV28 and TRBJ2-5, with 7 bases fitting TRBD1. The germline V gene has CDR1 MDHEN and CDR2 SYDVKM. The CDR3 contains 13 residues. The V segment lost 8 bases and the J segment 2 bases; nucleotides outside the gene matches: 5.

This clonotype was observed many times. The V and J genes are TRBV5-1 and TRBJ1-1; no reliable D call. Germline CDR1 SGHRS, CDR2 YFSETQ. The CDR3 has 14 amino acids. V shed 4 bases and J shed 1 base, with 11 bases lying between them. The CDR3: CASSPRRPNTEAFF. DNA for the CDR3: TGCGCCAGCAGCCCTCGCCGGCCGAACACTGAAGCTTTCTTT. Variable domain in full (rest from reference TRBV5-1 and TRBJ1-1): KAGVTQTPRYLIKTRGQQVTLSCSPISGHRSVSWYQQTPGQGLQFLFEYFSETQRNKGNFPGRFSGRQFSNSRSEMNVSTLELGDSALYLCASSPRRPNTEAFFGQGTRLTVV.

This clonotype has more than one count but fewer than ten. The chain has TRBV27 and TRBJ2-2; 8 positions match TRBD1. The CDR3 runs 16 residues. Germline-derived CDR1 and CDR2 are MNHEY and SMNVEV (reference sequence). V was pared by 0 bases and J by 3 bases, with 3 bases of the junction left unmatched. The chain's CDR3 is CASSLSGQVHTGELFF. DNA of the CDR3: TGTGCCAGCAGTTTATCGGGACAGGTCCACACCGGGGAGCTGTTTTTT.

This clonotype was recorded at least ten times. This chain uses TRBV3-1 with TRBJ2-7; a possible D gene is TRBD2 (6 bases). Trimming removed 4 bases at V and 7 bases at J, with 14 bases between. The CDR3 loop spans 13 amino acids. The germline V gene encodes CDR1 LGHDT and CDR2 YNNKEL (reference sequence). The CDR3 sequence is CASSRRGSGEQYF. CDR3 coding DNA: TGTGCCAGCAGCCGACGGGGGTCCGGAGAGCAGTACTTC.